The 17 T cell receptor beta chains below were found in one sample sequenced in a study of long-term antiretroviral therapy in people with HIV. With survey level as its setting, the immunoSEQ assay was v3.0. Using immunoSEQ multiplex PCR, the repertoire was profiled, and TCRdb retains in-frame clones only, with some absent. In the table there are about 36,000 clones, 75% to 90% of which are singletons. The sample in question was unsorted PBMCs, obtained 3.4 years after starting antiretroviral therapy. The receptors stem from a man aged 25 to 40 with HIV.

The chain links TRBV19 to TRBJ2-7; 9 nucleotides line up with TRBD1. The ends lost 7 bases at V and 0 bases at J; junction bases unmatched: 7. Per germline, CDR1 LNHDA and CDR2 SQIVND (reference sequence). There are 15 residues in the CDR3. The CDR3 sequence is CASTTGTGSSYEQYF. CDR3 DNA: TGTGCCAGTACTACCGGGACAGGGAGCTCCTACGAGCAGTACTTC.

The rearrangement joins TRBV11-2 to TRBJ1-1, with D perhaps matching TRBD1 (6 bases). The CDR3 totals 15 residues. Trimming removed 1 base at V and 9 bases at J, with 18 bases between. Germline V gene data show CDR1 as SGHAT and CDR2 as FQNNGV. The CDR3 is CASSLAAGDLGKAFF. The CDR3 DNA is TGTGCCAGCAGCTTAGCGGCAGGGGATTTGGGAAAAGCTTTCTTT.

This clone turned up a few times. CDR3: CASSLISGNEQYF. The CDR3 nucleotides read TGTGCCAGCAGTTTAATTTCAGGGAACGAGCAGTACTTC. The chain uses TRBV27 and TRBJ2-7; perhaps TRBD1 as D (5 bases). Germline CDR1 MNHEY, CDR2 SMNVEV (reference sequence). Trimming took off 2 bases at V and 5 bases at J, with 10 bases between the two ends. The CDR3 extends over 13 amino acids.

CDR3 sequence reads: CASSITGTSGANVLTF. For the CDR3, the DNA is TGTGCCAGTAGTATTACTGGAACCTCTGGGGCCAACGTCCTGACTTTC. The chain recombines TRBV19 with TRBJ2-6; D ambiguous. The CDR3 runs to 16 residues. V lost 3 bases to trimming and J lost 0 bases, with 9 bases between them. CDR1 is LNHDA and CDR2 is SQIVND in the germline V gene (reference sequence).

CDR3 residues: CASSMSRGETGELFF. CDR3 DNA: TGTGCCAGCAGTATGTCAAGGGGAGAAACCGGGGAGCTGTTTTTT. V is TRBV2 and J is TRBJ2-2; D possibly matches TRBD1 or TRBD2 (5 bases each). The germline V gene has CDR1 SNHLY and CDR2 FYNNEI. This CDR3 spans 15 amino acids. Trimming pared 5 bases from V and 5 bases from J, leaving 15 bases between.

The V call is TRBV28, the J call TRBJ2-7; possibly TRBD1 or TRBD2 for D (5 bases each). V lost 4 bases to trimming and J lost 7 bases, with 20 bases between them. CDR1 and CDR2 (germline): MDHEN, SYDVKM. The CDR3 covers 15 residues. The chain's CDR3 is CASSSSRDGLLEQYF. CDR3 nucleotide sequence: TGTGCCAGCAGTTCATCCCGGGACGGGCTATTGGAGCAGTACTTC.

The chain couples TRBV6-1 to TRBJ2-7; D is unclear. CDR1 and CDR2 (germline): MNHNS, SASEGT. V was shortened by 6 bases and J by 2 bases, with 14 bases between the two germline ends. The CDR3 runs 14 residues. CDR3: CASSDPSETYEQYF. In DNA form, the CDR3 reads TGTGCCAGCAGCGACCCCAGCGAAACCTACGAGCAGTACTTC.

V is TRBV28 and J is TRBJ2-7; 8 bases map to TRBD1. The ends lost 0 bases at V and 1 base at J; junction bases unmatched: 5. CDR3 length equals 16 residues. Per germline, CDR1 MDHEN and CDR2 SYDVKM. The CDR3 sequence is CASSLWGQVLSYEQYF. CDR3 in DNA: TGTGCCAGCAGTTTATGGGGACAGGTTCTTTCCTACGAGCAGTACTTC.

The chain combines TRBV5-8 with TRBJ2-1; no clear D gene. This CDR3 has 14 amino acids. Per the germline V gene, CDR1 is SGHTS and CDR2 is YDEGEE. V was clipped by 6 bases and J by 8 bases, with 18 bases between them. The CDR3 loop is CASTDLRKIYEQFF. In DNA, the CDR3 is TGTGCCAGCACCGACCTTAGGAAGATCTATGAGCAGTTCTTC.

This clone occurred a few times. The chain couples TRBV11-2 to TRBJ2-2; D possibly corresponds to TRBD2 (5 bases). The V end lost 3 bases, the J end lost 8 bases, and 13 bases lay between the germline ends. The CDR3 totals 14 residues. Looked up from germline, CDR1 is SGHAT and CDR2 is FQNNGV. In DNA form, the CDR3 reads TGTGCCAGCAGCTTCCTACTAGTGGTAGGGGAGCTGTTTTTT. Its protein is CASSFLLVVGELFF. The whole variable domain, filled in from reference TRBV11-2 and TRBJ2-2, reads EAGVAQSPRYKIIEKRQSVAFWCNPISGHATLYWYQQILGQGPKLLIQFQNNGVVDDSQLPKDRFSAERLKGVDSTLKIQPAKLEDSAVYLCASSFLLVVGELFFGEGSRLTVL.

The rearrangement uses TRBV27 and TRBJ1-4; D is unresolved. Per the germline V gene, CDR1 is MNHEY and CDR2 is SMNVEV (reference sequence). The CDR3 is made up of 14 amino acids. Trimming took off 6 bases at V and 3 bases at J, with 11 bases between the two ends. DNA of the CDR3: TGTGCCAGCAGGAGGACGGCGCCTAATGAAAAACTGTTTTTT. Its protein is CASRRTAPNEKLFF.

This chain joins TRBV7-9 and TRBJ2-3, with a tentative D call TRBD2 (6 bases). V was cut by 5 bases and J by 5 bases, with 20 bases left in between. The CDR3 is made up of 16 amino acids. Germline V lookup: CDR1 SEHNR, CDR2 FQNEAQ (reference sequence). The CDR3 DNA reads as TGTGCCAGCAGCCCGAGACTAGGGGATAAACGAGATACGCAGTATTTT. Protein: CASSPRLGDKRDTQYF.

The chain has TRBV7-9 and TRBJ2-7; D unresolved. The germline CDR1 and CDR2 sequences are SEHNR and FQNEAQ (reference sequence). The V end was cut by 5 bases, the J end by 0 bases, with 11 bases between. The CDR3 is 14 amino acids. This chain's CDR3 is CASSPSQSSYEQYF. The DNA for the CDR3 is TGTGCCAGCAGCCCGTCCCAGAGCTCCTACGAGCAGTACTTC.

This chain joins TRBV28 and TRBJ2-7; 7 bases fit TRBD1. V gave up 6 bases and J gave up 6 bases; unmatched junction bases: 23. The CDR3 sequence is 18 residues long. Germline V lookup: CDR1 MDHEN, CDR2 SYDVKM. The CDR3 DNA sequence: TGTGCCAGCAGCACACCTAACAGTCCGCGACAGGGCTTCCGCGAGCAGTACTTC. Encoded protein: CASSTPNSPRQGFREQYF.

The rearrangement uses TRBV28 and TRBJ2-1; D might be TRBD1 or TRBD2, each matching 6 bases. Trimming removed 8 bases from V and 5 bases from J, with 19 bases in between. Looked up from germline, CDR1 is MDHEN and CDR2 is SYDVKM. The CDR3 sequence is 15 residues long. The chain's CDR3 is CASSGEEGHHNEQFF. CDR3 in DNA: TGTGCCAGCTCAGGGGAGGAAGGGCACCACAATGAGCAGTTCTTC.

This sequence joins TRBV6-1 and TRBJ1-4, with D possibly matching TRBD1 (5 bases). CDR3 length equals 15 residues. V was pared by 9 bases and J by 2 bases, with 16 bases between. CDR1 MNHNS and CDR2 SASEGT come from the germline V gene. The CDR3 DNA sequence: TGTGCCAGTCAGGGTGTGGTTACGACTAATGAAAAACTGTTTTTT. Residues: CASQGVVTTNEKLFF.

The CDR3 region is CASSRGLNEQYF. The CDR3 nucleotides are TGCGCCAGCAGTAGGGGGCTGAACGAGCAGTACTTC. The V and J genes are TRBV10-1 and TRBJ2-7; 7 bases map to TRBD1. CDR3 length equals 12 residues. Germline assignment: CDR1 WNHNN and CDR2 SYGVQD (reference sequence). The J segment lost 5 bases and the V segment lost 5 bases, leaving 3 bases of the junction unmatched.